This T cell receptor beta chain was sequenced in a study of blood T cell repertoires in COVID-19. Background on the study: Acute-phase and convalescent COVID-19 samples originated in the United States, Italy and Spain. T cells, B-cell-depleted T cells, or PBMCs supplied cDNA or gDNA.

The CDR3 spans 18 residues. The V and J ends lost 3 bases and 4 bases, in that order; junction bases with no gene match: 9. The germline gives CDR1 SGDLS, CDR2 YYNGEE. Source study methods: From reference gene primer amplification, estimates of nucleated cell counts were derived. TCRdb's table, derived via immunoSEQ multiplex PCR, lists solely in-frame clones and lacks some. Clone size and the V and J calls come from that table; the DNA yielded D and trimming. Here the sample spans hundreds of thousands of clones, around 89% being singletons. One Seattle source followed patients from active infection through their disease course.

Material: peripheral blood. The clonotype comes from a woman in her fifties or sixties with COVID-19, enrolled during active disease. The genes are TRBV9 and TRBJ2-3, with 15 bases fitting TRBD2. The CDR3 coding sequence is TGTGCCAGCAGCGGAGGACTAGCGGGGGGGAATTCAGCAGATACGCAGTATTTT. Protein product: CASSGGLAGGNSADTQYF.